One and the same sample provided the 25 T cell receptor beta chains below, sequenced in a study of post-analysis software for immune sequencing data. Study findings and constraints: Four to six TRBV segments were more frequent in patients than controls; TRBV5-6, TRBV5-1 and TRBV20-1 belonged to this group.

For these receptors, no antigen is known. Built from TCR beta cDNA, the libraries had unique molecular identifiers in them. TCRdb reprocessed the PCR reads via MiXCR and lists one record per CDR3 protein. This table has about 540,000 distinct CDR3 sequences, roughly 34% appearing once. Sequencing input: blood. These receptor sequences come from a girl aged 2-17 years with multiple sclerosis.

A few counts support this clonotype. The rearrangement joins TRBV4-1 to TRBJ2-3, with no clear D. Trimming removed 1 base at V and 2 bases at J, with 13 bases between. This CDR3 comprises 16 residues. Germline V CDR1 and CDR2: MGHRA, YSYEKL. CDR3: CASSQGAVSITDTQYF. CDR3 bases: TGCGCCAGCAGCCAAGGGGCAGTATCTATCACAGATACGCAGTATTTT.

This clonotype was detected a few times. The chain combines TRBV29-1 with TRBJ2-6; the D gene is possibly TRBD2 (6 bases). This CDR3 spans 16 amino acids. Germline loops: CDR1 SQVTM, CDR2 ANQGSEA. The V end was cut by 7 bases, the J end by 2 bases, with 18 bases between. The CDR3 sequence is CSGDLVGEAGANVLTF. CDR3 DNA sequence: TGCAGCGGGGATCTTGTTGGGGAGGCTGGGGCCAACGTCCTGACTTTC.

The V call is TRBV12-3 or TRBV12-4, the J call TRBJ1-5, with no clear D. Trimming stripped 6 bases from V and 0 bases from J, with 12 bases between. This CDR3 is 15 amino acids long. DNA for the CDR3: TGTGCCAGCAGACCTGACACCTATAGCAATCAGCCCCAGCATTTT. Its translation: CASRPDTYSNQPQHF.

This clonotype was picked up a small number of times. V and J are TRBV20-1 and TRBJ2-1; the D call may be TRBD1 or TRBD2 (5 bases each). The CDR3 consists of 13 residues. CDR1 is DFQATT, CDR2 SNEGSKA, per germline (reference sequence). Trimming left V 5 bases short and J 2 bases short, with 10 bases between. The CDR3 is CSASGQPYNEQFF. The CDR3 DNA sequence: TGCAGTGCTTCGGGGCAGCCCTACAATGAGCAGTTCTTC.

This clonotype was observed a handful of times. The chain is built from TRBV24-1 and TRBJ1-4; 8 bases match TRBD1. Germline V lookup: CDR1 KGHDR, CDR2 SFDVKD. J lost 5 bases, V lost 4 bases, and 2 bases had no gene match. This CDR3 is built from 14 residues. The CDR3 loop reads CATSETGGNEKLFF. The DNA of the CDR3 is TGTGCCACCAGTGAAACAGGGGGAAATGAAAAACTGTTTTTT.

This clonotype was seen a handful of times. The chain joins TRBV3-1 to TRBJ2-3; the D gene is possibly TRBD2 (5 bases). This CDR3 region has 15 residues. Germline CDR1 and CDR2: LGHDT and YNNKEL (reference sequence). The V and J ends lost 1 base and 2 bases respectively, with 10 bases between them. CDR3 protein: CASSQGGYYTDTQYF. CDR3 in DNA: TGTGCCAGCAGCCAAGGAGGGTATTACACAGATACGCAGTATTTT.

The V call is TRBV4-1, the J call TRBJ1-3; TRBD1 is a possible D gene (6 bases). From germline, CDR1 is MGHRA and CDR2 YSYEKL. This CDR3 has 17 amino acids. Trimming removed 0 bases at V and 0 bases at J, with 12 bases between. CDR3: CASSQDRGASSGNTIYF. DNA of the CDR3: TGCGCCAGCAGCCAAGATCGGGGGGCCAGCTCTGGAAACACCATATATTTT.

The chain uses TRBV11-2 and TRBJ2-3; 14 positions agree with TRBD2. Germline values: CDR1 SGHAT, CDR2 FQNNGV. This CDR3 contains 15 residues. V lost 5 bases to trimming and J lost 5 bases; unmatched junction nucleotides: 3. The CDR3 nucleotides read TGTGCCAGCAGCGAGACTAGCGGGGGGGGAGATACGCAGTATTTT. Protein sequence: CASSETSGGGDTQYF.

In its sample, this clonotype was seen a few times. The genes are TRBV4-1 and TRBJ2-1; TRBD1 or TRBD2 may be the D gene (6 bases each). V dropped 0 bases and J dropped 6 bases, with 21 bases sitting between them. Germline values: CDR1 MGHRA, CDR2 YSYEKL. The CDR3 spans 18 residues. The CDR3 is CASSQDPGGWGGGNEQFF. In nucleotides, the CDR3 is TGCGCCAGCAGCCAAGATCCTGGGGGCTGGGGAGGTGGCAATGAGCAGTTCTTC.

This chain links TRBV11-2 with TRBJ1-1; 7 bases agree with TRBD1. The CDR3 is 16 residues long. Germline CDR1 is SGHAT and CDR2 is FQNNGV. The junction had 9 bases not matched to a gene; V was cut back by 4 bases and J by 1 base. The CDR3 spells CASSSPTGAGNTEAFF. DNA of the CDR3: TGTGCCAGCAGCTCTCCCACAGGGGCCGGGAACACTGAAGCTTTCTTT.

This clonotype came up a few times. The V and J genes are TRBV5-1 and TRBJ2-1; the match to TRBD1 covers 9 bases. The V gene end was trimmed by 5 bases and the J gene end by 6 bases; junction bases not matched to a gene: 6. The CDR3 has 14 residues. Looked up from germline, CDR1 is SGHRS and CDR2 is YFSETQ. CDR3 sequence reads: CASSVDRGINEQFF. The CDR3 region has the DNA TGCGCCAGCAGTGTGGACAGGGGAATCAATGAGCAGTTCTTC.

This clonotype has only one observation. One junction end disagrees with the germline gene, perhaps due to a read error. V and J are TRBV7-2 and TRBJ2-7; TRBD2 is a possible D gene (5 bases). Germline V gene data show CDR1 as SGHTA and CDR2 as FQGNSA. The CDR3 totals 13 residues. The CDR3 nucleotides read TGTGCCGGCAGCTTAGCGCCCAGGACCGAGCAGTACTTC. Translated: CAGSLAPRTEQYF.

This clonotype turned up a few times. The CDR3 reads CASSPGLRSYNEQFF. The CDR3 DNA is TGCGCCAGCAGCCCCGGACTCAGGTCCTACAATGAGCAGTTCTTC. The chain uses TRBV5-1 and TRBJ2-1, with a possible D match to TRBD2 (5 bases). Trimming cost V 4 bases and J 1 base, with 12 bases left between them. Per germline, CDR1 SGHRS and CDR2 YFSETQ. CDR3 size: 15 residues.

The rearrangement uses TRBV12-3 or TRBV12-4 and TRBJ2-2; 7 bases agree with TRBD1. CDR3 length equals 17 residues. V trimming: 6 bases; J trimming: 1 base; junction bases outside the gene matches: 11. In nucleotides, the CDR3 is TGTGCCAGCAGGATCCTAGATGGGACAGAGAACACCGGGGAGCTGTTTTTT. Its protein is CASRILDGTENTGELFF.

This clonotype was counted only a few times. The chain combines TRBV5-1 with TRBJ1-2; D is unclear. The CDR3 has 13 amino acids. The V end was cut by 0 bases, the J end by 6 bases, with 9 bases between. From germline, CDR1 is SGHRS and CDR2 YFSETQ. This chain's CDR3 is CASSLAPGNGYTF. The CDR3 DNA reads TGCGCCAGCAGCTTGGCCCCCGGGAATGGCTACACCTTC.

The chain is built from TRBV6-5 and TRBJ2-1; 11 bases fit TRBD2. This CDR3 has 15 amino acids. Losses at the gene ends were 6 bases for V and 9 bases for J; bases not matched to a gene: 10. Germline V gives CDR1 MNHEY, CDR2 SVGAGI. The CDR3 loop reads CASSFVTSGGGEQFF. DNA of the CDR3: TGTGCCAGCAGCTTCGTCACTAGCGGGGGAGGTGAGCAGTTCTTC.

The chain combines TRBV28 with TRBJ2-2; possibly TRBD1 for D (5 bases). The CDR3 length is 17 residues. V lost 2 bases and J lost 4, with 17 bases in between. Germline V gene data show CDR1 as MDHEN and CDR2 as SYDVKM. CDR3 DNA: TGTGCCAGCAGTTTACTCTCCGCAGGGATCGGCACCGGGGAGCTGTTTTTT. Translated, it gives CASSLLSAGIGTGELFF.

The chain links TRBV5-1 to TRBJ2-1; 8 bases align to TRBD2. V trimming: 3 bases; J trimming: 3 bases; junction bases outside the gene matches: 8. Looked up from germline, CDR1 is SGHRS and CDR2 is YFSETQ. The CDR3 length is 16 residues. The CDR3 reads CASSSLLAGSYNEQFF. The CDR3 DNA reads TGCGCCAGCAGCTCCCTTCTAGCGGGCAGCTACAATGAGCAGTTCTTC.

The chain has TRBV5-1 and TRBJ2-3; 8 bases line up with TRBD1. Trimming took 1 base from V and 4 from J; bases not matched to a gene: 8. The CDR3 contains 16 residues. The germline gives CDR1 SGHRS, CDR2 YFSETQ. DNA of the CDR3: TGCGCCAGCAGCTTGAGTACAGGGGGAATGGCAGATACGCAGTATTTT. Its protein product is CASSLSTGGMADTQYF.

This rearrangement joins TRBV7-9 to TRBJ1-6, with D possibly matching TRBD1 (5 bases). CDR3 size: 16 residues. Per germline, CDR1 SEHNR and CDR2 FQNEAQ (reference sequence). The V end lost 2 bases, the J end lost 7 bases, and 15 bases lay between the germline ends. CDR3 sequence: CASSLQGALVNSPLHF. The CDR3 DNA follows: TGTGCCAGCAGCTTACAGGGTGCGTTAGTCAATTCACCCCTCCACTTT.

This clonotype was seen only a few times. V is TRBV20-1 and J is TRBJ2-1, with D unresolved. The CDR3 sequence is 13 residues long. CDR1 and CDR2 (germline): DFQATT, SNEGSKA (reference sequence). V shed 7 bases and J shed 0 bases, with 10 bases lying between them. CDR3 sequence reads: CSGHLYSYNEQFF. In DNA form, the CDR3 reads TGCAGTGGCCACTTATACTCCTACAATGAGCAGTTCTTC.

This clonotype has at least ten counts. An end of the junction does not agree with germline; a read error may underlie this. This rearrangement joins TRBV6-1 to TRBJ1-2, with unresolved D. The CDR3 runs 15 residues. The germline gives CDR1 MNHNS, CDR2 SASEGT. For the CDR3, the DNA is TGTGCCAGCAGGGAAGACAACGGTCTTAACTATGGCTACACCTTC. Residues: CASREDNGLNYGYTF.

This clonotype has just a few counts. In DNA, the CDR3 is TGTGCCAGCAGCTTATTTGCTCTTGGGGGTCCAGATACGCAGTATTTT. It encodes CASSLFALGGPDTQYF. V is TRBV7-2 and J is TRBJ2-3; either TRBD1 or TRBD2 may supply D (5 bases each). V dropped 2 bases and J dropped 4 bases, with 16 bases sitting between them. The CDR3 has 16 amino acids. CDR1 SGHTA and CDR2 FQGNSA come from the germline V gene.

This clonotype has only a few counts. The CDR3 DNA is TGTGCCATCAGTGGGACAGGGGCTGACGAGCAGTACTTC. This gives the protein CAISGTGADEQYF. The chain uses TRBV10-3 and TRBJ2-7, with 9 bases aligning to TRBD1. The CDR3 has 13 residues. Looked up from germline, CDR1 is ENHRY and CDR2 is SYGVKD. The trim removed 4 bases at V and 5 bases at J, leaving 3 bases unmatched.

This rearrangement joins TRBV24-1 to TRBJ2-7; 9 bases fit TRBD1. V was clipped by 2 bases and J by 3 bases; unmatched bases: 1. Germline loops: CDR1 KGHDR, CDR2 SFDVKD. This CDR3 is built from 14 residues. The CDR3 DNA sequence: TGTGCCACCAGTGATTCGGGACAGGGCTACGAGCAGTACTTC. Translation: CATSDSGQGYEQYF.